This note documents a single TCR beta chain sequence. This sample is part of a study of blood T cell repertoires in COVID-19. J lost 5 bases, V lost 4 bases, and 3 bases had no gene match. This CDR3 has 15 amino acids. Per the germline V gene, CDR1 is LGHNA and CDR2 is YSLEER. Assay used: immunoSEQ multiplex PCR; TCRdb lists only in-frame clones, some missing. The table includes about 300,000 clones, 87% detected once. The sequence derives from a woman in her 30s who had recovered from COVID-19. The chain uses TRBV4-3 and TRBJ2-5; 14 bases align to TRBD2. What was sequenced was PBMCs or T cells enriched from blood (not recorded which). The CDR3 loop is CASSPGLAGAETQYF. DNA for the CDR3: TGCGCCAGCAGCCCGGGACTAGCGGGGGCGGAGACCCAGTACTTC.